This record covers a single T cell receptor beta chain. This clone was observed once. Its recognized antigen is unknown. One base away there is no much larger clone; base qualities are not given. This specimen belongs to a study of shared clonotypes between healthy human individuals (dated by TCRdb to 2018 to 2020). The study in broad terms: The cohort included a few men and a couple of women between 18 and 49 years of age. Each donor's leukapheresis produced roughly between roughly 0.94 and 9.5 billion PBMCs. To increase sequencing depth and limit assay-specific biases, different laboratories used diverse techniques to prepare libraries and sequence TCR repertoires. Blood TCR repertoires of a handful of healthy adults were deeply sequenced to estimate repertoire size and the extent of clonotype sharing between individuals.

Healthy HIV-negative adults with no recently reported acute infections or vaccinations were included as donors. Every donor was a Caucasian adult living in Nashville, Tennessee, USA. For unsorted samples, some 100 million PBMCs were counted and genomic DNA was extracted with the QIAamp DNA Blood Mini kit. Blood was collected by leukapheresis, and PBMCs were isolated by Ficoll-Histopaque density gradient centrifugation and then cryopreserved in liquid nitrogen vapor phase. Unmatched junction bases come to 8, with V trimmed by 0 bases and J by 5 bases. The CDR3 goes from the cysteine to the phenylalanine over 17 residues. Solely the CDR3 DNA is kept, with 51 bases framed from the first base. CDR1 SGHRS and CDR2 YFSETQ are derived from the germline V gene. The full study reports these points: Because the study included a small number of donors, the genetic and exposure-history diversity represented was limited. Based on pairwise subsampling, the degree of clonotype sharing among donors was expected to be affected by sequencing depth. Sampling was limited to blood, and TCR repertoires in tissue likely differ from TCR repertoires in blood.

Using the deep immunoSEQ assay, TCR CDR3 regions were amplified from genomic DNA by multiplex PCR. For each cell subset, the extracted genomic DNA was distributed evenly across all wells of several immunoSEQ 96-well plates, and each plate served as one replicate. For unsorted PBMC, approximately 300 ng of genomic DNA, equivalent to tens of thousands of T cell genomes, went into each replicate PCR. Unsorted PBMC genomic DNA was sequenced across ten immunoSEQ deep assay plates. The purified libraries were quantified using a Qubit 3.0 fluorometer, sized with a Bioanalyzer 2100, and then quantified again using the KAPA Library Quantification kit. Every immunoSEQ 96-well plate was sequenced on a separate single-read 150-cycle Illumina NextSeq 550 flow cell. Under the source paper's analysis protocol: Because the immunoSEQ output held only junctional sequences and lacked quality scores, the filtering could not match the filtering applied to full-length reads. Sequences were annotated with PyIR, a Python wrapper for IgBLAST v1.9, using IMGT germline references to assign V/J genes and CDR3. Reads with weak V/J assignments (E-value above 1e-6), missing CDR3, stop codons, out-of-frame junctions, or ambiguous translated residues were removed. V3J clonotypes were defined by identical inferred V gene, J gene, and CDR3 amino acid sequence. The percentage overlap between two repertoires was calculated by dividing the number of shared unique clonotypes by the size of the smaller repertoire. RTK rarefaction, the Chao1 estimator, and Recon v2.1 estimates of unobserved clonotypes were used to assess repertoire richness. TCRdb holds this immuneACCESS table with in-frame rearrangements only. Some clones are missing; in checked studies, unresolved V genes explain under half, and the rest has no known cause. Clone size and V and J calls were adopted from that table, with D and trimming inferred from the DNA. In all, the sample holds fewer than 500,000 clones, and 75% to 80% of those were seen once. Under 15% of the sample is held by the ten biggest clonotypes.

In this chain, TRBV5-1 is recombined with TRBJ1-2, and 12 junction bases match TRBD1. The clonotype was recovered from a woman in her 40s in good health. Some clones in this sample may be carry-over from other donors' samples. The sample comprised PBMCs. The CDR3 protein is CASSLVGQGAEQYGYTF. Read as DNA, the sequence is TGCGCCAGCAGCTTGGTGGGACAGGGGGCGGAACAGTATGGCTACACCTTC.